This note documents a single T cell receptor (beta chain) sequence. This CDR3 region has 15 residues. The V gene's germline CDR1 is SGHDT and CDR2 YYEEEE. Trimming left V 0 bases short and J 4 bases short, with 11 bases between. These data are taken from a study of PD-1 blockade in mismatch repair-deficient tumors. About the study: Patients had about 13 mismatch repair-deficient cancer types and were previously treated and progressing.

Mismatch repair deficiency was confirmed in all patients, by PCR or immunohistochemistry. The TCR-sequenced patients were three responders to pembrolizumab. Clones were sequenced by immunoSEQ multiplex PCR, and TCRdb holds only the in-frame ones, with some missing. The sample yields 45,000 to 60,000 clones, approximately 78% seen once. The sequence was collected from an adult with mismatch repair-deficient cancer. This chain links TRBV5-6 with TRBJ1-3; the D is unclear. Specimen: peripheral blood, collected 4 weeks after starting pembrolizumab. CDR3 coding DNA: TGTGCCAGCAGCTTGGTGGCAAGCGCAGGAAACACCATATATTTT. Protein sequence: CASSLVASAGNTIYF.